The 26 T cell receptor beta chains listed next were all sequenced from one sample in a study of blood T cell repertoires in COVID-19. Sequenced by immunoSEQ multiplex PCR; TCRdb stores in-frame clones only, minus some. This table holds under 350,000 clones, around 92% found once. The sequenced sample consisted of peripheral blood. All receptors derive from a woman aged 25-40 years with COVID-19, enrolled during active disease.

This sequence joins TRBV4-3 and TRBJ1-1; D unclear. The CDR3 runs 16 residues. V was pared by 0 bases and J by 4 bases, with 15 bases between. The germline CDR1 and CDR2 sequences are LGHNA and YSLEER. CDR3 sequence reads: CASSQEARAVITEAFF. CDR3 in DNA: TGCGCCAGCAGCCAAGAGGCGCGGGCCGTTATCACTGAAGCTTTCTTT.

The rearrangement uses TRBV3-1 (or the pseudogene TRBV3-2) and TRBJ2-1; the match to TRBD1 covers 7 bases. Germline V gene sequence: CDR1 LGHDT, CDR2 YNNKEL (reference sequence). V was pared by 4 bases and J by 0 bases, with 3 bases of the junction left unmatched. The CDR3 length is 15 residues. Here the CDR3 DNA reads TGTGCCAGCAGCCTTTGGGACAGCTCCTACAATGAGCAGTTCTTC. Translating gives CASSLWDSSYNEQFF.

The rearrangement links TRBV6-5 to TRBJ1-3, with a possible D match to TRBD1 (5 bases). There are 15 residues in the CDR3. From germline, CDR1 is MNHEY and CDR2 SVGAGI. The V gene lost 4 bases and the J gene lost 0 bases, with 10 bases spanning the gap. The CDR3 bases are TGTGCCAGCAGTTGGAGGGGACCCTCTGGAAACACCATATATTTT. Translating it yields CASSWRGPSGNTIYF.

CDR3 in amino acids: CASSLARTDNSPLHF. The CDR3 bases are TGTGCCAGCAGCTTAGCGAGGACAGATAATTCACCCCTCCACTTT. The chain is built from TRBV7-2 and TRBJ1-6; a weak D match, TRBD1 (6 bases). Germline V lookup: CDR1 SGHTA, CDR2 FQGNSA. The V and J ends lost 0 bases and 5 bases respectively, with 8 bases between them. The CDR3 contains 15 residues.

This chain joins TRBV10-3 and TRBJ1-4; TRBD1 aligns across 10 bases. This CDR3 is 17 amino acids long. From germline, CDR1 is ENHRY and CDR2 SYGVKD. The V gene end was trimmed by 6 bases and the J gene end by 1 base; junction bases not matched to a gene: 8. This chain's CDR3 is CAISRGQGGITNEKLFF. DNA for the CDR3: TGTGCCATCAGCAGAGGACAGGGGGGTATAACTAATGAAAAACTGTTTTTT.

V and J are TRBV2 and TRBJ1-6; the D gene is possibly TRBD1 (5 bases). The ends were cut back, 9 bases at V and 8 bases at J, with 11 bases in the middle. The germline V gene has CDR1 SNHLY and CDR2 FYNNEI. The CDR3 sequence is 12 residues long. The CDR3: CARGDTHSPLHF. Written as DNA, the CDR3 is TGTGCCAGAGGGGATACGCATTCACCCCTCCACTTT.

J is TRBJ2-2 and V is TRBV6-2 or TRBV6-3, with 10 bases lining up with TRBD2. The CDR3 spans 14 residues. Trimming took 3 bases from V and 9 from J; bases not matched to a gene: 4. Germline assignment: CDR1 MNHEY and CDR2 SVGEGT. The CDR3: CASSYPAGGRELFF. CDR3 DNA: TGTGCCAGCAGTTATCCAGCGGGGGGGCGGGAGCTGTTTTTT.

The chain joins TRBV5-5 to TRBJ1-1, with 7 positions matching TRBD1. V dropped 0 bases and J dropped 5; count of bases not matched to a gene: 4. Germline lookup yields CDR1 SGHKS and CDR2 YYEKEE (reference sequence). The CDR3 is 14 amino acids. The CDR3 protein is CASSLGQGRTEAFF. DNA of the CDR3: TGTGCCAGCAGCTTGGGACAGGGCAGAACTGAAGCTTTCTTT.

The V gene is TRBV6-2 or TRBV6-3, the J gene TRBJ2-5; 11 nucleotides align to TRBD2. The CDR3 is 15 residues long. Trimming took 6 bases from V and 4 from J; bases not matched to a gene: 7. The V gene's germline CDR1 is MNHEY and CDR2 SVGEGT. The CDR3 DNA sequence: TGTGCCAGCAGCCCTTATAGCGGGGGGGCAGAGACCCAGTACTTC. As protein: CASSPYSGGAETQYF.

This chain connects TRBV5-1 to TRBJ2-7; 9 nucleotides line up with TRBD1. The CDR3 has 14 residues. Germline lookup yields CDR1 SGHRS and CDR2 YFSETQ. V shed 5 bases and J 5 bases; nucleotides not matched to a gene: 8. As DNA, the CDR3 is TGCGCCAGCAGGGACCGGACAGGGGTCGACGAGCAGTACTTC. This sequence encodes CASRDRTGVDEQYF.

This clone showed up just a few times. As DNA, the CDR3 is TGTGCCACCAGGGGGACAGGGGAGTCAGAAGCTTTCTTT. Amino acids: CATRGTGESEAFF. This chain links TRBV24-1 with TRBJ1-1; 10 bases align to TRBD1. Germline V lookup: CDR1 KGHDR, CDR2 SFDVKD. V lost 7 bases, J lost 8 bases, and 6 bases stayed unmatched. The CDR3 sequence is 13 residues long.

This chain links TRBV4-3 with TRBJ2-5; the match to TRBD2 covers 10 bases. CDR3 length: 15 residues. Germline loops: CDR1 LGHNA, CDR2 YSLEER. Trimming took 4 bases from V and 0 from J; bases not matched to a gene: 2. CDR3 sequence: CASSRSGGDQETQYF. Written as DNA, the CDR3 is TGCGCCAGCAGCCGGAGCGGGGGGGACCAAGAGACCCAGTACTTC.

This rearrangement joins TRBV6-1 to TRBJ2-5; TRBD2 is a possible D gene (6 bases). The germline V gene encodes CDR1 MNHNS and CDR2 SASEGT. The V end lost 2 bases, the J end lost 5 bases, and 9 bases lay between the germline ends. This CDR3 spans 13 amino acids. CDR3 in amino acids: CASSELAIETQYF. The CDR3 DNA reads as TGTGCCAGCAGTGAACTAGCGATCGAGACCCAGTACTTC.

The rearrangement joins TRBV6-6 to TRBJ1-1, with TRBD1 matching 7 bases. CDR1 is MNHNY, CDR2 SVGAGI, per germline (reference sequence). The V and J ends lost 4 bases and 0 bases, in that order; junction bases with no gene match: 5. There are 15 residues in the CDR3. CDR3 bases: TGTGCCAGCAGTTTATATCAGGGGGTGAACACTGAAGCTTTCTTT. This sequence encodes CASSLYQGVNTEAFF.

The CDR3 DNA sequence: TGTGCCAGCAGCCAAGACAGAAATTTACGGCAGTACTTC. Encoded protein: CASSQDRNLRQYF. This chain connects TRBV3-1 (or the pseudogene TRBV3-2) to TRBJ2-7, with no clear D. The V gene lost 0 bases and the J gene lost 9 bases, with 12 bases spanning the gap. CDR3 length equals 13 residues. Germline V gene sequence: CDR1 LGHDT, CDR2 YNNKEL (reference sequence).

V usage is TRBV6-1 and J usage is TRBJ1-4, with TRBD1 matching 8 bases. This CDR3 spans 12 amino acids. V shed 2 bases and J 12 bases; nucleotides not matched to a gene: 2. Germline V gene lookup returns CDR1 MNHNS and CDR2 SASEGT. CDR3 sequence (DNA): TGTGCCAGCAGTGAACTGACAGGGGAACTGTTTTTT. Translated, it gives CASSELTGELFF.

The CDR3 region is CATSRTGQGNEKLFF. Written as DNA, the CDR3 is TGTGCCACCAGCAGGACGGGACAGGGGAATGAAAAACTGTTTTTT. The chain joins TRBV15 to TRBJ1-4; 10 bases agree with TRBD1. The CDR3 sequence is 15 residues long. CDR1 LNHNV and CDR2 YYDKDF come from the germline V gene (reference sequence). Trimming took 3 bases from V and 5 from J; bases not matched to a gene: 3.

As for this clone: The same CDR3 also results from other DNA sequences found in this sample. The chain uses TRBV19 and TRBJ2-5, with 7 bases matching TRBD1. CDR1 LNHDA and CDR2 SQIVND come from the germline V gene (reference sequence). CDR3 length: 16 amino acids. With V trimmed by 1 base and J by 2 bases, 7 bases remained unmatched. CDR3 bases: TGTGCCAGTAGTATAGTGTGGGCAGGGGGTCAAGAGACCCAGTACTTC. Protein product: CASSIVWAGGQETQYF.

V and J are TRBV29-1 and TRBJ1-4, with 12 bases aligning to TRBD1. With V trimmed by 2 bases and J by 3 bases, 10 bases remained unmatched. This CDR3 is 18 amino acids long. In germline, CDR1 is SQVTM, CDR2 ANQGSEA. Written as DNA, the CDR3 is TGCAGCGTTGAATGGGGGACAGGGGGCTCGGAAGCTAATGAAAAACTGTTTTTT. Its translation: CSVEWGTGGSEANEKLFF.

The genes are TRBV6-5 and TRBJ2-1, with 7 bases matching TRBD2. The CDR3 loop spans 12 amino acids. Trimming took 0 bases from V and 10 from J; bases not matched to a gene: 0. Per the germline V gene, CDR1 is MNHEY and CDR2 is SVGAGI. The CDR3 DNA reads as TGTGCCAGCAGTTACTCGGGGGGGGAGCAGTTCTTC. Translation: CASSYSGGEQFF.

The chain recombines TRBV27 with TRBJ1-2, with 10 bases fitting TRBD1. From germline, CDR1 is MNHEY and CDR2 SMNVEV (reference sequence). There are 14 residues in the CDR3. Trimming cost V 6 bases and J 6 bases; bases outside gene matches: 7. The CDR3 loop reads CASSNDRGQNGYTF. CDR3 coding DNA: TGTGCCAGCAGCAACGACAGGGGGCAAAATGGCTACACCTTC.

This clone has at least ten counts. The genes are TRBV29-1 and TRBJ1-2; D is undetermined. CDR3 length: 11 amino acids. CDR1 is SQVTM, CDR2 ANQGSEA, per germline. The V end lost 7 bases, the J end lost 4 bases, and 10 bases lay between the germline ends. The CDR3, as DNA: TGCAGCGGATTGACAACCTATGGCTACACCTTC. This sequence encodes CSGLTTYGYTF.

This chain joins TRBV9 and TRBJ1-1, with 7 bases fitting TRBD1. The ends lost 0 bases at V and 3 bases at J; junction bases unmatched: 5. CDR3 length equals 15 residues. From germline, CDR1 is SGDLS and CDR2 YYNGEE. The CDR3 region has the DNA TGTGCCAGCAGCGTAGGGGGAGACAGGGACACTGAAGCTTTCTTT. It is translated as CASSVGGDRDTEAFF.

The chain joins TRBV11-3 to TRBJ2-2, with D possibly being TRBD2 (6 bases). Per the germline V gene, CDR1 is SGHNT and CDR2 is YENEEA. The CDR3 runs 17 residues. Trimming left V 1 base short and J 5 bases short, with 17 bases between. The CDR3 reads CASSLVYRGRGTGELFF. The CDR3 DNA sequence: TGTGCCAGCAGCTTAGTTTATCGGGGGAGAGGGACCGGGGAGCTGTTTTTT.

This clone was observed a few times. J is TRBJ1-5 and V is TRBV12-3 or TRBV12-4, with D tentatively TRBD1 (5 bases). CDR3 length equals 13 residues. Deletions cut 6 bases from V and 4 bases from J, with 10 bases between. CDR3 sequence: CASRPTGNQPQHF. For the CDR3, the DNA is TGTGCCAGCAGACCCACAGGTAATCAGCCCCAGCATTTT.

The rearrangement uses TRBV18 and TRBJ1-5, with D perhaps matching TRBD1 (5 bases). The CDR3 loop spans 15 amino acids. The germline V and J ends were trimmed by 8 bases and 7 bases, with 21 bases remaining between them. Germline loops: CDR1 KGHSH, CDR2 LQKENI. The CDR3 here is CASADSAKGTQPQHF. CDR3 nucleotides: TGTGCCAGCGCTGACAGTGCCAAAGGTACGCAGCCCCAGCATTTT.